This T cell receptor beta chain was identified in a study of response to subunit inactivated influenza vaccine. Turning to this clonotype: The antigen remains undetermined.

This CDR3 region has 13 residues. The V segment lost 3 bases and the J segment 10 bases; nucleotides outside the gene matches: 4. Germline V gene sequence: CDR1 KGHDR, CDR2 SFDVKD. TCRdb recomputed calls from the RT-PCR reads with MiXCR, one row per CDR3 protein. The top ten hold more than 8.5% of the sample, which has 550,000 to 650,000 distinct CDR3 sequences, roughly 10% seen once. Findings of the study overall: T cells newly recruited by each seasonal influenza vaccination are few, the authors suggested.

The chain has TRBV24-1 and TRBJ2-1; 8 positions match TRBD1. This receptor was taken from a man between 50 and 59 years old who received an inactivated influenza vaccine. The sequences come from PBMCs from blood, collected on the day of vaccination. The CDR3 protein is CATSDLRTGEQFF. Written as DNA, the CDR3 is TGTGCCACCAGTGATCTCCGGACAGGGGAGCAGTTCTTC.